This TCR beta chain was observed in a study of T cell changes during pregnancy in multiple sclerosis. The germline gives CDR1 KGHSH, CDR2 LQKENI. The CDR3 runs 13 residues. Trimming shortened V by 5 bases and J by 6 bases, and 12 bases separated the two germline ends. Produced via immunoSEQ multiplex PCR; TCRdb's table is partial and in-frame only. This repertoire shows fewer than 70,000 clones, approximately 92% found once; its top ten account for about 2.9%. This clonotype originated in a female donor in good health, enrolled as a control in a pregnancy study. Sequencing used peripheral blood, obtained in the second trimester of pregnancy. V and J are TRBV18 and TRBJ2-3; D may be TRBD2 (7 bases). The CDR3 DNA reads as TGTGCCAGCTCAGGAGGCGGGGGCGATACGCAGTATTTT. This gives the protein CASSGGGGDTQYF.